This TCR beta chain appears in the sequencing data of a study of CD8 T cells in ankylosing spondylitis. Findings and caveats of the study: Previously reported in reactive arthritis synovial fluid and blood were some of the motif variants. Blood from ankylosing spondylitis patients appeared to carry a characteristic roughly eight-variant TCR beta motif. Disease-linked clones displayed a CD8+ phenotype and appeared relatively rarely in peripheral blood.

In making TCR beta libraries, quantitative 5'-RACE with molecular barcodes was used. MiXCR was run by TCRdb on the 5' RACE reads, yielding one entry per CDR3 protein. This table has approximately 300,000 distinct CDR3 sequences, 6.5% to 10% appearing once. This clonotype was seen a few times. Its antigen remains unidentified. Per the germline V gene, CDR1 is MGHRA and CDR2 is YSYEKL. CDR3 size: 13 residues. The V end lost 1 base, the J end lost 8 bases, and 11 bases lay between the germline ends. Input material: blood, either unsorted or a sorted T cell fraction (not recorded which). The rearrangement links TRBV4-1 to TRBJ1-2; D is uncertain. This TCR came from a male donor with ankylosing spondylitis. The CDR3 reads CASSQGPSWGYTF. The CDR3 nucleotides are TGCGCCAGCAGCCAAGGGCCGTCTTGGGGCTACACCTTC.